Each of the 30 T cell receptor beta chains below was sequenced from the same sample in a study of blood T cell repertoires in COVID-19. Assay: immunoSEQ multiplex PCR; the TCRdb copy retains only in-frame clones and omits some. Counted here are some 220,000 clones, 83% occurring once; the ten biggest clones make up roughly 1.2%. Specimen: peripheral blood. These receptors were collected from a woman in her twenties or thirties with COVID-19, enrolled during active disease.

This chain connects TRBV29-1 to TRBJ2-5; D is perhaps TRBD1 (6 bases). CDR3 length: 12 amino acids. Per the germline V gene, CDR1 is SQVTM and CDR2 is ANQGSEA. V was clipped by 3 bases and J by 7 bases, with 12 bases between them. The chain's CDR3 is CSVEYREATQYF. Here the CDR3 DNA reads TGCAGCGTTGAGTACAGGGAAGCGACCCAGTACTTC.

This chain links TRBV3-1 (or the pseudogene TRBV3-2) with TRBJ1-1; D call uncertain. Trimming removed 2 bases from V and 6 bases from J, with 4 bases in between. This CDR3 comprises 11 residues. Germline values: CDR1 LGHDT, CDR2 YNNKEL (reference sequence). The CDR3 region is CASSQSAEAFF. CDR3 nucleotide sequence: TGTGCCAGCAGCCAATCGGCTGAAGCTTTCTTT.

This clone has only a few counts. The CDR3 coding sequence is TGTGCCAGCAGTTTAGGGCCGCGGCAGCCCCAGCATTTT. Its translation: CASSLGPRQPQHF. The chain combines TRBV12-3 or TRBV12-4 with TRBJ1-5; D remains unclear. The CDR3 length is 13 residues. V was trimmed by 1 base and J by 7 bases, leaving 8 bases between them.

The V call is TRBV4-2, the J call TRBJ1-4, with TRBD1 identical over 7 bases. V shed 0 bases and J 5 bases; nucleotides not matched to a gene: 15. Germline V gene sequence: CDR1 LGHNA, CDR2 YNFKEQ. The CDR3 spans 19 residues. The CDR3 sequence is CASSQEGRVMGTANEKLFF. CDR3 nucleotide sequence: TGTGCCAGCAGCCAAGAAGGGCGGGTTATGGGGACAGCGAATGAAAAACTGTTTTTT.

The gene calls are TRBV4-1 and TRBJ1-1; maybe TRBD1 (6 bases). The CDR3 consists of 15 residues. Trimming removed 4 bases from V and 3 bases from J, with 15 bases in between. Germline V CDR1 and CDR2: MGHRA, YSYEKL. The chain's CDR3 is CASSLSPGDHTEAFF. The CDR3 region has the DNA TGCGCCAGCAGCCTTAGTCCAGGGGATCACACTGAAGCTTTCTTT.

V usage is TRBV4-1 and J usage is TRBJ2-7; the D gene is possibly TRBD2 (6 bases). Trimming removed 4 bases at V and 0 bases at J, with 13 bases between. The CDR3 contains 15 residues. The germline CDR1 and CDR2 sequences are MGHRA and YSYEKL. This CDR3 reads CASSPDGGASYEQYF. CDR3 in DNA: TGCGCCAGCAGCCCGGACGGCGGGGCCTCCTACGAGCAGTACTTC.

V usage is TRBV29-1 and J usage is TRBJ1-1, with TRBD1 as a possible D gene (6 bases). The CDR3 runs 13 residues. V was clipped by 5 bases and J by 4 bases, with 14 bases between them. The germline CDR1 and CDR2 sequences are SQVTM and ANQGSEA. The CDR3: CSVSGGTVTEAFF. The CDR3 DNA sequence: TGCAGCGTTTCGGGGGGCACGGTCACTGAAGCTTTCTTT. The full variable domain, rest sourced from reference TRBV29-1 and TRBJ1-1, is SAVISQKPSRDICQRGTSLTIQCQVDSQVTMMFWYRQQPGQSLTLIATANQGSEATYESGFVIDKFPISRPNLTFSTLTVSNMSPEDSSIYLCSVSGGTVTEAFFGQGTRLTVV.

This clone showed up just a few times. The chain couples TRBV9 to TRBJ1-2, with D tentatively TRBD1 (5 bases). The V end was cut by 0 bases, the J end by 5 bases, with 14 bases between. The CDR3 covers 15 residues. Germline V gene lookup returns CDR1 SGDLS and CDR2 YYNGEE. DNA of the CDR3: TGTGCCAGCAGCGTAGAAGCAGGGAAAGGGTATGGCTACACCTTC. It encodes CASSVEAGKGYGYTF.

The chain recombines TRBV5-1 with TRBJ2-5, with D maybe TRBD1 (6 bases). V was cut by 8 bases and J by 4 bases, with 15 bases left in between. CDR1 and CDR2 from the germline V gene are SGHRS and YFSETQ. This CDR3 region has 13 residues. The CDR3 DNA follows: TGCGCCAGTTTTCAGGCAGGGGCAGAGACCCAGTACTTC. It encodes CASFQAGAETQYF.

The chain is built from TRBV12-3 or TRBV12-4 and TRBJ2-3; TRBD2 aligns across 7 bases. V shed 6 bases, J shed 5 bases, and the junction held 5 bases outside the gene matches. CDR3 length: 13 residues. The CDR3 DNA follows: TGTGCCAGCAGCATGACTAGCCGAGATACGCAGTATTTT. Translation gives CASSMTSRDTQYF.

The rearrangement joins TRBV19 to TRBJ1-5; D is ambiguous. Trimming left V 4 bases short and J 2 bases short, with 15 bases between. The CDR3 totals 16 residues. CDR1 is LNHDA and CDR2 is SQIVND in the germline V gene (reference sequence). The CDR3 DNA follows: TGTGCCAGTAGTAACTCAGGCCCGGCCGGCAATCAGCCCCAGCATTTT. Protein product: CASSNSGPAGNQPQHF.

The V and J genes are TRBV29-1 and TRBJ2-5; no clear D gene. V was pared by 6 bases and J by 5 bases, with 10 bases between. CDR3 length: 11 residues. Per the germline V gene, CDR1 is SQVTM and CDR2 is ANQGSEA. The CDR3 coding sequence is TGCAGCGTGAATTCCGGGGAGACCCAGTACTTC. Translation gives CSVNSGETQYF.

With regard to this clone: Within the sample, other DNA sequences also encode this same CDR3. This sequence joins TRBV18 and TRBJ2-5; D possibly corresponds to TRBD2 (6 bases). CDR3 length: 14 residues. The germline V gene encodes CDR1 KGHSH and CDR2 LQKENI. The V end was cut by 3 bases, the J end by 2 bases, with 10 bases between. The CDR3 DNA sequence: TGTGCCAGCTCACCGGGACTGGGGCAAGAGACCCAGTACTTC. This encodes CASSPGLGQETQYF.

This clone has more than one count but fewer than ten. V and J are TRBV9 and TRBJ2-7; 7 nucleotides align to TRBD1. V trimming: 1 base; J trimming: 2 bases; junction bases outside the gene matches: 3. Germline V gene lookup returns CDR1 SGDLS and CDR2 YYNGEE. The CDR3 loop spans 14 amino acids. CDR3 protein: CASSVTGVPYEQYF. In DNA form, the CDR3 reads TGTGCCAGCAGCGTAACAGGGGTCCCCTACGAGCAGTACTTC.

This chain connects TRBV5-6 to TRBJ2-2, with 8 bases identical to TRBD1. This CDR3 region has 16 residues. The germline V gene encodes CDR1 SGHDT and CDR2 YYEEEE. The V and J ends lost 4 bases and 5 bases, in that order; junction bases with no gene match: 10. In nucleotides, the CDR3 is TGTGCCAGCAGCCTTAGAAGGACAGGGAATACCGGGGAGCTGTTTTTT. This encodes CASSLRRTGNTGELFF.

V and J are TRBV4-3 and TRBJ1-1; 8 bases align to TRBD1. Trimming took 3 bases from V and 4 from J; bases not matched to a gene: 7. The CDR3 has 15 amino acids. Germline CDR1 LGHNA, CDR2 YSLEER. The CDR3 sequence is CASSQEDRVGTEAFF. DNA for the CDR3: TGCGCCAGCAGCCAGGAGGACAGGGTCGGCACTGAAGCTTTCTTT.

The chain has TRBV3-1 (or the pseudogene TRBV3-2) and TRBJ2-3; 10 nucleotides agree with TRBD2. Germline CDR1 LGHDT, CDR2 YNNKEL (reference sequence). CDR3 length equals 17 residues. V lost 1 base to trimming and J lost 1 base; unmatched junction nucleotides: 5. CDR3 nucleotide sequence: TGTGCCAGCAGCCAAGCCCCTCTAGCGGGGGGCACAGATACGCAGTATTTT. Amino acids: CASSQAPLAGGTDTQYF.

This clone was detected only a few times. This rearrangement joins TRBV18 to TRBJ2-7; 8 bases align to TRBD1. The CDR3 runs 16 residues. Per germline, CDR1 KGHSH and CDR2 LQKENI. V shed 6 bases and J 0 bases; nucleotides not matched to a gene: 10. The CDR3 DNA follows: TGTGCCAGCTCGCCCACGACAGGGGCCGGCTCCTACGAGCAGTACTTC. Residues: CASSPTTGAGSYEQYF.

In its sample, this clone was seen once. The chain couples TRBV6-6 to TRBJ2-2, with 10 bases fitting TRBD1. The CDR3 runs to 19 residues. Germline CDR1 is MNHNY and CDR2 is SVGAGI (reference sequence). With V trimmed by 5 bases and J by 4 bases, 16 bases remained unmatched. The DNA of the CDR3 is TGTGCCAGCAGTCCCCGGGACAGGGGTCGTTGGTTAGGCACCGGGGAGCTGTTTTTT. Amino acids: CASSPRDRGRWLGTGELFF.

The rearrangement links TRBV6-2 or TRBV6-3 to TRBJ2-7; 8 positions match TRBD1. J gave up 7 bases and V 6 bases, and 17 bases lay outside the gene matches. Germline V CDR1 and CDR2: MNHEY, SVGEGT. This CDR3 region has 16 residues. CDR3 sequence (DNA): TGTGCCAGCAGCCGACTGGGGACAGGATCCACTTGGGAGCAGTACTTC. Its protein product is CASSRLGTGSTWEQYF.

The V and J genes are TRBV7-9 and TRBJ2-1, with 8 bases aligning to TRBD2. Germline V lookup: CDR1 SEHNR, CDR2 FQNEAQ (reference sequence). With V trimmed by 5 bases and J by 8 bases, 5 bases remained unmatched. The CDR3 covers 13 residues. The CDR3 loop is CASSGGTRHEQFF. CDR3 nucleotides: TGTGCCAGCAGCGGGGGGACTAGACATGAGCAGTTCTTC. The entire variable domain, with the rest obtained from reference TRBV7-9 and TRBJ2-1, is as follows: DTGVSQNPRHKITKRGQNVTFRCDPISEHNRLYWYRQTLGQGPEFLTYFQNEAQLEKSRLLSDRFSAERPKGSFSTLEIQRTEQGDSAMYLCASSGGTRHEQFFGPGTRLTVL.

The CDR3 region is CSVSAGWAMNTEAFF. DNA of the CDR3: TGCAGCGTTTCGGCAGGGTGGGCGATGAACACTGAAGCTTTCTTT. The chain carries TRBV29-1 and TRBJ1-1; possible D gene TRBD1, 5 bases. The CDR3 runs to 15 residues. The ends were cut back, 5 bases at V and 0 bases at J, with 16 bases in the middle. Germline CDR1 reads SQVTM; CDR2 reads ANQGSEA.

The rearrangement joins TRBV6-6 to TRBJ1-5, with D tentatively TRBD1 (5 bases). Trimming shortened V by 5 bases and J by 4 bases, and 27 bases separated the two germline ends. Germline CDR1 MNHNY, CDR2 SVGAGI (reference sequence). This CDR3 has 19 amino acids. This chain's CDR3 is CASSPLKVLVAGINQPQHF. CDR3 nucleotides: TGTGCCAGCAGTCCTCTGAAGGTATTGGTAGCAGGGATAAATCAGCCCCAGCATTTT.

The chain employs TRBV14 and TRBJ2-7, with 7 nucleotides matching TRBD2. With V trimmed by 4 bases and J by 4 bases, 7 bases remained unmatched. There are 14 residues in the CDR3. Germline V lookup: CDR1 SGHDN, CDR2 FVKESK. The CDR3 spells CASSPSGGGYEQYF. The DNA of the CDR3 is TGTGCCAGCAGCCCGTCGGGAGGAGGTTACGAGCAGTACTTC.

V is TRBV5-1 and J is TRBJ1-1; 7 nucleotides align to TRBD1. Germline values: CDR1 SGHRS, CDR2 YFSETQ. The CDR3 has 14 residues. Trimming took 4 bases from V and 3 from J; bases not matched to a gene: 6. The CDR3 loop is CASSLFGTDTEAFF. The CDR3 region has the DNA TGCGCCAGCAGCCTGTTCGGGACAGACACTGAAGCTTTCTTT.

This chain connects TRBV9 to TRBJ2-1; 12 positions match TRBD2. Unmatched junction bases numbered 6, after V lost 3 bases and J lost 8 bases. The V gene's germline CDR1 is SGDLS and CDR2 YYNGEE. The CDR3 has 15 residues. The CDR3 nucleotides are TGTGCCAGCAGCGCCAGGACTAGCGGGGCACATGAGCAGTTCTTC. Translation: CASSARTSGAHEQFF.

This rearrangement joins TRBV4-1 to TRBJ1-2, with a tentative D call TRBD1 (5 bases). From germline, CDR1 is MGHRA and CDR2 YSYEKL. V was cut by 2 bases and J by 0 bases, with 10 bases left in between. The CDR3 length is 15 residues. Here the CDR3 reads CASSQMTAANYGYTF. The CDR3 DNA sequence: TGCGCCAGCAGCCAAATGACAGCAGCTAACTATGGCTACACCTTC.

The gene calls are TRBV4-1 and TRBJ1-2; D unresolved. The CDR3 length is 14 residues. V lost 0 bases, J lost 4 bases, and 9 bases lay in between. Per germline, CDR1 MGHRA and CDR2 YSYEKL. In DNA form, the CDR3 reads TGCGCCAGCAGCCAAGAGGGCCAGGCCTATGGCTACACCTTC. This encodes CASSQEGQAYGYTF.

The rearrangement links TRBV7-9 to TRBJ2-3; maybe TRBD1 (6 bases). Germline loops: CDR1 SEHNR, CDR2 FQNEAQ (reference sequence). There are 12 residues in the CDR3. V was shortened by 3 bases and J by 6 bases, with 7 bases between the two germline ends. CDR3 bases: TGTGCCAGCAGCTTTAGGGGGGATACGCAGTATTTT. Protein sequence: CASSFRGDTQYF.

This clone was seen a handful of times. The chain carries TRBV6-5 and TRBJ2-1; maybe TRBD2 (6 bases). The length of the CDR3 is 15 residues. The germline CDR1 and CDR2 sequences are MNHEY and SVGAGI. Trimming left V 2 bases short and J 2 bases short, with 10 bases between. The CDR3 coding sequence is TGTGCCAGCAGTTACGGTACTAGCCCCTACAATGAGCAGTTCTTC. Translated: CASSYGTSPYNEQFF.